In its sample, the clone carrying this T cell receptor (beta chain) was seen many times. Its antigen remains unknown. The germline V and J ends were trimmed by 6 bases and 2 bases, with 4 bases remaining between them. The CDR3 runs 12 residues. CDR1 is MDHEN and CDR2 is SYDVKM in the germline V gene. The data stem from a study of response to subunit inactivated influenza vaccine. Study-level findings and limits: Each seasonal flu vaccination may recruit only limited new T cells, authors suggested.

TCRdb independently ran MiXCR on the RT-PCR reads; one entry per CDR3 protein. The top ten hold 6.5% to 8.5% of the sample, which has roughly 700,000 distinct CDR3 sequences, about 15% seen once. The source was PBMCs from blood, collected 14 to 15 days before vaccination. This TCR was sampled from a man aged 45-65 years who received an inactivated influenza vaccine. This chain joins TRBV28 and TRBJ2-2; D is uncertain. In DNA, the CDR3 is TGTGCCAGCAGGGCCAACACCGGGGAGCTGTTTTTT. Its translation: CASRANTGELFF.